A single sample is the source of the 20 T cell receptor beta chains below, sequenced in a study of human T cells and chemical hapten exposure. From the RACE reads, TCRdb called clonotypes with MiXCR, one entry per CDR3 protein. The sample lists 75,000 to 90,000 distinct CDR3 sequences, 10% to 13% occurring once. Time point denoted: patch test 1, 2 weeks after DPC sensitization. Treatment described: therapeutic diphenylcyclopropenone sensitization with weekly scalp DPC. The sample was whole blood, taken in connection with sensitization to the hapten diphenylcyclopropenone (DPC). Every receptor here comes from a woman between 45 and 65 years old with alopecia areata. Some clones in this sample may be carry-over from other donors' samples.

This rearrangement joins TRBV29-1 to TRBJ2-3, with D possibly matching TRBD1 (5 bases). Germline CDR1 SQVTM, CDR2 ANQGSEA. V was clipped by 4 bases and J by 7 bases, with 15 bases between them. The CDR3 is 13 amino acids. The CDR3 protein is CSVVGPTGNTQYF. DNA of the CDR3: TGCAGCGTTGTGGGGCCGACTGGCAATACGCAGTATTTT.

CDR3 region: CASSPDPLGNEQFF. DNA for the CDR3: TGTGCCAGCTCCCCGGACCCTCTGGGAAATGAGCAGTTCTTC. The chain combines TRBV18 with TRBJ2-1; D remains unclear. Deletions cut 6 bases from V and 7 bases from J, with 16 bases between. CDR1 and CDR2 from the germline V gene are KGHSH and LQKENI. CDR3 size: 14 residues.

V usage is TRBV28 and J usage is TRBJ2-5, with 7 bases identical to TRBD1. The CDR3 has 14 amino acids. Germline V gene lookup returns CDR1 MDHEN and CDR2 SYDVKM. V gave up 5 bases and J gave up 5 bases; unmatched junction bases: 8. DNA of the CDR3: TGTGCCAGCAGTCCGACAGGGTGGTTGGAGACCCAGTACTTC. Encoded protein: CASSPTGWLETQYF.

This clonotype was counted a few times. The DNA for the CDR3 is TGTGCCAGCAGCTTAGGGGCTAGCGGGAATTCTGATACGCAGTATTTT. Its protein product is CASSLGASGNSDTQYF. This chain connects TRBV11-3 to TRBJ2-3, with 9 bases matching TRBD2. V dropped 1 base and J dropped 6; count of bases not matched to a gene: 8. This CDR3 is built from 16 residues. Germline loops: CDR1 SGHNT, CDR2 YENEEA.

This clonotype was recorded many times. The J gene is TRBJ2-7, the V gene TRBV5-1; maybe TRBD2 (6 bases). V dropped 0 bases and J dropped 2 bases, with 6 bases sitting between them. The CDR3 is 13 residues long. From germline, CDR1 is SGHRS and CDR2 YFSETQ. CDR3 in amino acids: CASSLGGTYEQYF. In DNA, the CDR3 is TGCGCCAGCAGCTTGGGCGGGACCTACGAGCAGTACTTC.

The gene calls are TRBV6-6 and TRBJ1-6; 9 bases align to TRBD1. Germline V CDR1 and CDR2: MNHNY, SVGAGI (reference sequence). V was clipped by 6 bases and J by 0 bases; unmatched bases: 12. The length of the CDR3 is 19 residues. The CDR3 DNA is TGTGCCAGCAGACCGGGACAGGGTTTTTTTAGCTCCTATAATTCACCCCTCCACTTT. This sequence encodes CASRPGQGFFSSYNSPLHF.

The V gene is TRBV18, the J gene TRBJ1-1, with D possibly matching TRBD1 (5 bases). From germline, CDR1 is KGHSH and CDR2 LQKENI. This CDR3 is built from 14 residues. V was clipped by 5 bases and J by 0 bases, with 10 bases between them. The CDR3 region has the DNA TGTGCCAGCTCAGCTTTACAGGTGAACACTGAAGCTTTCTTT. Translation gives CASSALQVNTEAFF.

A few counts support this clonotype. V is TRBV6-5 and J is TRBJ2-3, with D maybe TRBD1 (6 bases). With 7 bases removed from V and 0 bases from J, the gap between germline ends came to 11 bases. CDR3 length equals 14 residues. Germline CDR1 and CDR2: MNHEY and SVGAGI. The CDR3 loop is CASKTGPSTDTQYF. CDR3 coding DNA: TGTGCCAGCAAAACAGGGCCCAGCACAGATACGCAGTATTTT.

This sequence joins TRBV6-5 and TRBJ2-7; 9 bases are shared with TRBD1. V lost 11 bases to trimming and J lost 0 bases; unmatched junction nucleotides: 8. The CDR3 is 14 residues long. Germline V gene sequence: CDR1 MNHEY, CDR2 SVGAGI. The CDR3 loop reads CASKGTGSSYEQYF. CDR3 in DNA: TGTGCCTCCAAAGGGACAGGGAGCTCCTACGAGCAGTACTTC.

The V call is TRBV7-9, the J call TRBJ2-7; 7 nucleotides agree with TRBD2. Germline V CDR1 and CDR2: SEHNR, FQNEAQ (reference sequence). This CDR3 has 15 amino acids. Trimming cost V 5 bases and J 0 bases; bases outside gene matches: 7. CDR3 sequence (DNA): TGTGCCAGCAGCGTCAGCGGGGTAAGCTCCTACGAGCAGTACTTC. Protein product: CASSVSGVSSYEQYF. The full variable domain, completed using reference TRBV7-9 and TRBJ2-7, is DTGVSQNPRHKITKRGQNVTFRCDPISEHNRLYWYRQTLGQGPEFLTYFQNEAQLEKSRLLSDRFSAERPKGSFSTLEIQRTEQGDSAMYLCASSVSGVSSYEQYFGPGTRLTVT.

This clonotype was detected only a few times. The genes are TRBV5-1 and TRBJ2-6, with 9 bases lining up with TRBD2. This CDR3 has 17 amino acids. CDR1 and CDR2 (germline): SGHRS, YFSETQ. V shed 2 bases and J 1 base; nucleotides not matched to a gene: 4. CDR3 sequence: CASSFQRGASGANVLTF. The CDR3, as DNA: TGCGCCAGCAGCTTTCAGCGGGGGGCTTCTGGGGCCAACGTCCTGACTTTC.

This clonotype was detected ten times or more. The J gene is TRBJ1-3, the V gene TRBV6-1, with a possible D match to TRBD1 (5 bases). The germline gives CDR1 MNHNS, CDR2 SASEGT. V gave up 3 bases and J gave up 0 bases, with 18 bases separating them. The CDR3 extends over 18 amino acids. The CDR3: CASSDPISDSFSGNTIYF. The CDR3 nucleotides read TGTGCCAGCAGTGACCCTATTTCCGACAGCTTCTCTGGAAACACCATATATTTT.

This clonotype showed up just a few times. The chain joins TRBV7-3 to TRBJ1-1, with a weak D call TRBD1 (6 bases). V was pared by 2 bases and J by 9 bases, with 10 bases between. The germline V gene has CDR1 SGHTA and CDR2 FQGTGA. The CDR3 length is 12 residues. DNA of the CDR3: TGTGCCAGCAGCTTAGAGGGGGAGAAAGCTTTCTTT. Translated: CASSLEGEKAFF.

The rearrangement joins TRBV2 to TRBJ2-5, with a weak D call TRBD2 (5 bases). This CDR3 contains 15 residues. Between the trimmed V and J ends, which lost 8 bases and 8 bases, there was a span of 24 bases. The germline gives CDR1 SNHLY, CDR2 FYNNEI. The CDR3 DNA sequence: TGTGCCAGCGGGAAGGCTAGCTCCCCCCCAAGAACCCAGTACTTC. This codes for CASGKASSPPRTQYF.

The J gene is TRBJ2-5, the V gene TRBV29-1; 7 nucleotides match TRBD1. The germline V gene encodes CDR1 SQVTM and CDR2 ANQGSEA. This CDR3 region has 15 residues. V shed 3 bases and J 3 bases; nucleotides not matched to a gene: 10. The CDR3: CSVEINRGLEETQYF. As DNA, the CDR3 is TGCAGCGTTGAGATTAACAGGGGATTGGAAGAGACCCAGTACTTC.

The gene calls are TRBV12-3 or TRBV12-4 and TRBJ2-5, with 11 bases identical to TRBD1. V shed 6 bases, J shed 4 bases, and the junction held 7 bases outside the gene matches. The CDR3 contains 15 residues. CDR3 DNA sequence: TGTGCCAGCAGCGGACAGGGGGCGCGTGGAGAGACCCAGTACTTC. It codes for CASSGQGARGETQYF.

A few counts support this clonotype. The rearrangement links TRBV29-1 to TRBJ1-2, with D possibly matching TRBD1 (5 bases). V gave up 0 bases and J gave up 6 bases, with 11 bases separating them. This CDR3 comprises 13 residues. Germline-derived CDR1 and CDR2 are SQVTM and ANQGSEA. As DNA, the CDR3 is TGCAGCGTTGAAGAATGGGGGATCGATGGCTACACCTTC. Amino acids: CSVEEWGIDGYTF. The full variable domain, rest sourced from reference TRBV29-1 and TRBJ1-2, is SAVISQKPSRDICQRGTSLTIQCQVDSQVTMMFWYRQQPGQSLTLIATANQGSEATYESGFVIDKFPISRPNLTFSTLTVSNMSPEDSSIYLCSVEEWGIDGYTFGSGTRLTVV.

This clonotype has only a few counts. The V call is TRBV6-1, the J call TRBJ2-7, with D possibly being TRBD1 (5 bases). CDR3 length: 11 amino acids. Germline CDR1 and CDR2: MNHNS and SASEGT. V shed 3 bases and J shed 7 bases, with 7 bases lying between them. The CDR3 spells CASSDRVEQYF. CDR3 nucleotide sequence: TGTGCCAGCAGTGACAGGGTTGAGCAGTACTTC.

This clonotype turned up a few times. V is TRBV7-2 and J is TRBJ2-1; 9 nucleotides line up with TRBD2. V lost 3 bases to trimming and J lost 8 bases; unmatched junction nucleotides: 11. This CDR3 is built from 16 residues. Per the germline V gene, CDR1 is SGHTA and CDR2 is FQGNSA. CDR3: CASSLTVASGMDEQFF. DNA of the CDR3: TGTGCCAGCAGCTTGACCGTGGCTAGCGGGATGGATGAGCAGTTCTTC.

Worth noting for this clonotype: This CDR3 fails to terminate in the conserved phenylalanine or tryptophan, so it likely reflects a read error. The V and J genes are TRBV18 and TRBJ1-1, with a tentative D call TRBD1 (6 bases). Germline lookup yields CDR1 KGHSH and CDR2 LQKENI. This CDR3 spans 14 amino acids. V was shortened by 2 bases and J by 0 bases, with 7 bases between the two germline ends. The CDR3 DNA reads as TGTGCCAGCTCACCAGGACAGATGAACACTGAAGCTTTCCTT. It specifies CASSPGQMNTEAFL.